This record looks at one T cell receptor (beta chain) sequence and its context. This entry belongs to a study of blood T cell repertoires in COVID-19. The CDR3 has 19 residues. CDR1 is PRHDT and CDR2 is FYEKMQ in the germline V gene (reference sequence). Between the trimmed V and J ends, which lost 3 bases and 11 bases, there was a span of 31 bases. The repertoire was sequenced with immunoSEQ multiplex PCR; TCRdb's copy has only in-frame clones and lacks some. The table shows 210,000 or so clones, with roughly nine tenths occurring only once. Grouping used clinical history reported by participants in a survey and questionnaire.

The TCR sequence derives from a woman between 45 and 60 years old in a cohort exposed to, infected with or recovered from COVID-19 (not recorded which). The chain links TRBV13 to TRBJ1-4; D gene uncertain. Specimen: PBMCs or T cells enriched from blood (not recorded which). CDR3 loop: CASSFRGGEASAAAGKLFF. The CDR3 nucleotides are TGTGCCAGCAGCTTCCGGGGTGGTGAGGCTTCCGCGGCGGCGGGGAAACTGTTTTTT. Combining the CDR3 with reference TRBV13 and TRBJ1-4 gives the whole variable domain AAGVIQSPRHLIKEKRETATLKCYPIPRHDTVYWYQQGPGQDPQFLISFYEKMQSDKGSIPDRFSAQQFSDYHSELNMSSLELGDSALYFCASSFRGGEASAAAGKLFFGSGTQLSVL.